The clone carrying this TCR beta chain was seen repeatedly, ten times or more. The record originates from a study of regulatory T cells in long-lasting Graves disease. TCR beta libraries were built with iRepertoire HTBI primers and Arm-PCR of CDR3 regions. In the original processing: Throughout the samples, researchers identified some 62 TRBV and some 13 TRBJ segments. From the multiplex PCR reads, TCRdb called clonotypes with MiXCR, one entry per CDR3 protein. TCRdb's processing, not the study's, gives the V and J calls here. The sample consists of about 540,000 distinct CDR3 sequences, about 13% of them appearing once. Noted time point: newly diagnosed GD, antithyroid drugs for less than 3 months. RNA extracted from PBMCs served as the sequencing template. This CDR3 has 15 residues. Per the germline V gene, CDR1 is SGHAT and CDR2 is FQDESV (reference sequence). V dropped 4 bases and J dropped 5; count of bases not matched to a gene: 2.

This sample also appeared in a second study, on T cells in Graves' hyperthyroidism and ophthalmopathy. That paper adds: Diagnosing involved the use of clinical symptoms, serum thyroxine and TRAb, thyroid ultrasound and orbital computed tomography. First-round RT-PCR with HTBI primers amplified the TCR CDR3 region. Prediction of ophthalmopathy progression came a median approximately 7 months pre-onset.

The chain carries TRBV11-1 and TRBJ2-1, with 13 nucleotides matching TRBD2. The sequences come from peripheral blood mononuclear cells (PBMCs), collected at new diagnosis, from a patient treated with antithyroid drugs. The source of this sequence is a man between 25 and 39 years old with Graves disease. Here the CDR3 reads CASSYGTSGDNEQFF. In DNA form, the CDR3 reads TGTGCCAGCAGCTATGGGACTAGCGGGGACAATGAGCAGTTCTTC.